This TCR beta chain appears in the sequencing data of a study of T cells in Graves' hyperthyroidism and ophthalmopathy. Study findings and constraints: A model of 13 V-J pairs discriminated ophthalmopathy from stable hyperthyroidism. The blood repertoire included most of the expanded thyroid clonotypes above 0.001.

Regions amplified from RNA transcripts were the TCR beta CDR3 regions. A set of HTBI primers served as the primers for a first-round RT-PCR of the TCR CDR3. MiXCR, run by TCRdb on the multiplex PCR reads, gives a single entry per CDR3 protein. In the table there are approximately 400,000 distinct CDR3 sequences, about 14% of which are singletons. Not enrolled were patients with uncontrolled infection, other autoimmune disease, pregnancy or lactation. The authors took PBMCs from about 9.5 ml fresh peripheral blood. The CDR3 contains 12 residues. V dropped 6 bases and J dropped 3 bases, with 8 bases sitting between them. Germline CDR1 and CDR2: LGHNT and FRNRAP. In this sample, this clonotype turned up many times. Antigen unknown.

This clonotype originated in a man in his forties or fifties with Graves' ophthalmopathy. The sample was blood. V is TRBV12-5 and J is TRBJ1-1; no firm D call. Here the CDR3 DNA reads TGTGCTAGTGGACGCGAGGACACTGAAGCTTTCTTT. It specifies CASGREDTEAFF.